This paragraph reports one T cell receptor (beta chain). What it recognizes is unknown. This entry belongs to a study of cytomegalovirus exposure and HLA in healthy donors. The PCR was carried out with 60 Vbeta primers and 13 Jbeta primers. Original methodology: Later, tens of millions of unique TCR beta chains were counted in an analysis, and 8.5 million to 13 million of them were shared. Clones were read by immunoSEQ multiplex PCR, and TCRdb kept only the in-frame ones, dropping some. V and J calls and clone size are those listed in that table; D and trimming were worked out from the DNA. The sample carries 100,000 to 150,000 clones, 60% to 85% recorded once. Study results and limitations: Equally common other TCR beta chains were less clonally expanded than HLA-associated ones, a later analysis found. Association of some 18,000 TCR beta sequences with HLA alleles was found at 0.05 false discovery rate in a later analysis. Most subjects' HLA-A and HLA-B alleles were reportedly predicted from TCR beta sequences.

The germline gives CDR1 MGHRA, CDR2 YSYEKL. Trimming shortened V by 0 bases and J by 2 bases, and 17 bases separated the two germline ends. The CDR3 is 17 residues long. The TCR originated in a human donor in good health. Material: PBMCs. V usage is TRBV4-1 and J usage is TRBJ2-7, with D maybe TRBD2 (6 bases). CDR3 DNA sequence: TGCGCCAGCAGCCAAGAAATGGAAGAGGAGGGAGCCTACGAGCAGTACTTC. Protein: CASSQEMEEEGAYEQYF.